These 22 T cell receptor beta chains were sequenced from one sample in a study of T cell repertoires in cytomegalovirus infection. TCRdb re-analysed the reads in MiXCR, keeping a single row per CDR3 protein. The profile shows about 130,000 distinct CDR3 sequences, approximately 24% of them singletons. Their target antigens are unknown. Sequenced material: PBMCs, sequenced either directly or after in vitro stimulation (not recorded which). These receptors came from a human donor in good health (CMV status not recorded). Some clones in this sample may be carry-over from other donors' samples.

The rearrangement joins TRBV20-1 to TRBJ2-7; D unclear. Trimming left V 3 bases short and J 7 bases short, with 13 bases between. Germline V gene data show CDR1 as DFQATT and CDR2 as SNEGSKA (reference sequence). The CDR3 runs to 12 residues. CDR3 protein: CSASKVMSEQYF. As DNA, the CDR3 is TGCAGTGCTAGTAAGGTTATGTCAGAGCAGTACTTC.

The gene calls are TRBV4-1 and TRBJ2-1; 15 bases line up with TRBD2. This CDR3 is built from 17 residues. CDR1 MGHRA and CDR2 YSYEKL come from the germline V gene. J lost 8 bases, V lost 4 bases, and 9 bases had no gene match. The CDR3 loop reads CASSPQWTSGGGDEQFF. In DNA, the CDR3 is TGCGCCAGCAGCCCCCAGTGGACTAGCGGGGGGGGGGATGAGCAGTTCTTC.

The chain has TRBV24-1 and TRBJ2-5, with D possibly being TRBD2 (5 bases). V lost 3 bases, J lost 9 bases, and 16 bases lay in between. Germline CDR1 reads KGHDR; CDR2 reads SFDVKD. This CDR3 comprises 14 residues. This CDR3 is CATSDPVGESAQYF. The DNA for the CDR3 is TGTGCCACCAGTGATCCCGTGGGAGAATCGGCCCAGTACTTC.

Only a few counts were recorded for this clonotype. The chain couples TRBV12-3 or TRBV12-4 to TRBJ2-1; a possible D gene is TRBD1 (6 bases). Between the trimmed V and J ends, which lost 11 bases and 7 bases, there was a span of 12 bases. This CDR3 has 11 residues. This CDR3 reads CAPKGVNEQFF. The CDR3 DNA reads TGTGCCCCAAAGGGGGTAAATGAGCAGTTCTTC.

V gene TRBV15 combines with J gene TRBJ2-5; possible D gene TRBD2, 6 bases. This CDR3 comprises 15 residues. Germline V gives CDR1 LNHNV, CDR2 YYDKDF (reference sequence). The V gene lost 0 bases and the J gene lost 3 bases, with 11 bases spanning the gap. CDR3 DNA sequence: TGTGCCACCAGCAGAGATCTCGGGAGAGAAGAGACCCAGTACTTC. Its protein is CATSRDLGREETQYF.

This clonotype was recorded at least ten times. This rearrangement joins TRBV7-2 to TRBJ2-7; D remains unclear. This CDR3 has 16 amino acids. Looked up from germline, CDR1 is SGHTA and CDR2 is FQGNSA. V lost 1 base to trimming and J lost 0 bases, with 13 bases between them. The CDR3 DNA is TGTGCCAGCAGCTTAGTGGCTGTGACTCCCTCCTACGAGCAGTACTTC. As protein: CASSLVAVTPSYEQYF.

In DNA, the CDR3 is TGCGCCAGCAGCAGGGACTCCGGGACTAGCGGGAGGCCCTCCTACGAGCAGTACTTC. Translating gives CASSRDSGTSGRPSYEQYF. The rearrangement links TRBV5-1 to TRBJ2-7; TRBD2 matches 15 bases. Germline V gives CDR1 SGHRS, CDR2 YFSETQ. This CDR3 region has 19 residues. The V gene end was trimmed by 4 bases and the J gene end by 0 bases; junction bases not matched to a gene: 11.

Many counts were recorded for this clonotype. The chain employs TRBV12-3 or TRBV12-4 and TRBJ2-1; 13 bases map to TRBD2. The CDR3 is made up of 18 amino acids. After removal of 5 bases from V and 0 bases from J, the junction contained 7 bases not matched to a gene. This CDR3 is CASSPGLAGFASYNEQFF. The CDR3 bases are TGTGCCAGCAGTCCGGGACTAGCGGGGTTCGCCTCCTACAATGAGCAGTTCTTC.

There are many counts of this clonotype. The chain recombines TRBV23-1 with TRBJ1-1; D not certain. TRBV23-1 is marked as an open reading frame, function uncertain. Trimming took off 5 bases at V and 4 bases at J, with 17 bases between the two ends. CDR3 size: 15 residues. CDR3 bases: TGCGCCAGCAGTTCAATCAAGAAGGGAGGCACTGAAGCTTTCTTT. This gives the protein CASSSIKKGGTEAFF.

This clonotype was seen only a few times. This sequence joins TRBV7-2 and TRBJ1-1; 12 bases match TRBD1. The germline V gene encodes CDR1 SGHTA and CDR2 FQGNSA. Trimming cost V 7 bases and J 5 bases; bases outside gene matches: 8. This CDR3 is 15 amino acids long. Here the CDR3 DNA reads TGTGCCAGCATGCCGCGGGACAGGGGGCTTACTGAAGCTTTCTTT. It specifies CASMPRDRGLTEAFF.

The rearrangement joins TRBV5-1 to TRBJ1-1; 8 positions match TRBD1. The junction had 11 bases not matched to a gene; V was cut back by 4 bases and J by 6 bases. The CDR3 covers 15 residues. Per the germline V gene, CDR1 is SGHRS and CDR2 is YFSETQ. This CDR3 reads CASSRGQGGFAEAFF. The DNA for the CDR3 is TGCGCCAGCAGCAGAGGACAGGGTGGTTTTGCTGAAGCTTTCTTT.

The chain uses TRBV29-1 and TRBJ2-3; D possibly matches TRBD1 or TRBD2 (5 bases each). The V gene lost 6 bases and the J gene lost 4 bases, with 14 bases spanning the gap. The CDR3 totals 13 residues. Looked up from germline, CDR1 is SQVTM and CDR2 is ANQGSEA. The CDR3 protein is CSVGPNRADTQYF. DNA of the CDR3: TGCAGCGTGGGACCTAACCGGGCAGATACGCAGTATTTT.

This chain uses TRBV2 with TRBJ1-4; a weak D match, TRBD1 (6 bases). Per germline, CDR1 SNHLY and CDR2 FYNNEI. The V and J ends lost 4 bases and 1 base respectively, with 7 bases between them. CDR3 length: 14 amino acids. The CDR3 coding sequence is TGTGCCAGCAGTGTACAGGGAACTAATGAAAAACTGTTTTTT. The encoded protein is CASSVQGTNEKLFF.

A single count supports this clonotype. The rearrangement joins TRBV4-3 to TRBJ2-1; TRBD2 matches 8 bases. V was clipped by 1 base and J by 4 bases; unmatched bases: 6. There are 16 residues in the CDR3. Germline V lookup: CDR1 LGHNA, CDR2 YSLEER. The CDR3: CASSQVGAGEYNEQFF. CDR3 DNA: TGCGCCAGCAGCCAAGTAGGAGCGGGAGAGTACAATGAGCAGTTCTTC.

This clonotype was recorded a few times. This chain links TRBV6-2 or TRBV6-3 with TRBJ2-1; D not certain. The CDR3 is made up of 15 amino acids. From germline, CDR1 is MNHEY and CDR2 SVGEGT. V dropped 10 bases and J dropped 4 bases, with 20 bases sitting between them. In DNA, the CDR3 is TGTGCCACCCGACCAGGAGCAACCTATTACAATGAGCAGTTCTTC. Amino acid sequence: CATRPGATYYNEQFF.

In this sample, this clonotype turned up many times. This chain links TRBV7-2 with TRBJ2-7, with 7 bases matching TRBD1. The CDR3 is 14 amino acids. The J segment lost 3 bases and the V segment lost 1 base, leaving 3 bases of the junction unmatched. From germline, CDR1 is SGHTA and CDR2 FQGNSA. The CDR3 is CASSLDPGGYEQYF. For the CDR3, the DNA is TGTGCCAGCAGCTTAGACCCAGGGGGCTACGAGCAGTACTTC. Supplemented by reference TRBV7-2 and TRBJ2-7, the full variable domain reads GAGVSQSPSNKVTEKGKDVELRCDPISGHTALYWYRQSLGQGLEFLIYFQGNSAPDKSGLPSDRFSAERTGGSVSTLTIQRTQQEDSAVYLCASSLDPGGYEQYFGPGTRLTVT.

The genes are TRBV5-4 and TRBJ1-5, with D hard to call. Germline assignment: CDR1 SGHNT and CDR2 YYREEE (reference sequence). The V and J ends lost 4 bases and 1 base respectively, with 12 bases between them. The CDR3 extends over 15 amino acids. The CDR3 here is CASSLGGGSNQPQHF. DNA of the CDR3: TGTGCCAGCAGCCTGGGAGGAGGGAGCAATCAGCCCCAGCATTTT.

This clonotype was observed a handful of times. V gene TRBV27 combines with J gene TRBJ2-5; D is unclear. Germline lookup yields CDR1 MNHEY and CDR2 SMNVEV (reference sequence). The CDR3 extends over 15 amino acids. Trimming pared 6 bases from V and 1 base from J, leaving 15 bases between. The CDR3 bases are TGTGCCAGCAGCCTCGTCGGGCCCGCCCAAGAGACCCAGTACTTC. Amino acid sequence: CASSLVGPAQETQYF.

This clonotype was observed a single time. The chain couples TRBV9 to TRBJ1-6, with a possible D match to TRBD1 (5 bases). Trimming cost V 3 bases and J 12 bases, with 16 bases left between them. The CDR3 runs 14 residues. Per germline, CDR1 SGDLS and CDR2 YYNGEE. CDR3 DNA: TGTGCCAGCAGCGCGGACATCCACCTCGAACCCCTCCACTTT. It codes for CASSADIHLEPLHF.

This clonotype was counted many times. The V gene is TRBV7-2, the J gene TRBJ2-1; the match to TRBD2 covers 7 bases. The CDR3 loop spans 15 amino acids. V shed 1 base and J 8 bases; nucleotides not matched to a gene: 8. CDR1 and CDR2 from the germline V gene are SGHTA and FQGNSA. CDR3 DNA: TGTGCCAGCAGCTTAGGAGGGAGGGCCACGGATGAGCAGTTCTTC. Translated: CASSLGGRATDEQFF. The whole variable domain, remainder taken from reference TRBV7-2 and TRBJ2-1, is GAGVSQSPSNKVTEKGKDVELRCDPISGHTALYWYRQSLGQGLEFLIYFQGNSAPDKSGLPSDRFSAERTGGSVSTLTIQRTQQEDSAVYLCASSLGGRATDEQFFGPGTRLTVL.

The rearrangement joins TRBV28 to TRBJ1-5, with D perhaps matching TRBD1 (5 bases). CDR1 MDHEN and CDR2 SYDVKM come from the germline V gene. The CDR3 spans 15 residues. V was cut by 6 bases and J by 2 bases, with 14 bases left in between. Here the CDR3 DNA reads TGTGCCAGCAGCCCCAGCGGGGGGGGCAATCAGCCCCAGCATTTT. Translated, it gives CASSPSGGGNQPQHF.

This clonotype was recorded a few times. This sequence joins TRBV19 and TRBJ1-3; D remains unclear. With 6 bases removed from V and 0 bases from J, the gap between germline ends came to 9 bases. CDR1 and CDR2 (germline): LNHDA, SQIVND (reference sequence). CDR3 length: 14 residues. CDR3 residues: CASSLTSSGNTIYF. Written as DNA, the CDR3 is TGTGCCAGTAGCCTGACGAGCTCTGGAAACACCATATATTTT.